Described below is a single TCR beta chain sequence and its context. TCRdb re-called the 5' RACE reads through MiXCR, storing one row per CDR3 protein. Of about 420,000 distinct CDR3 sequences detected, under 25% appear once; the ten largest clones hold roughly 14%. This specimen belongs to a study of T-cell memory formation after mild COVID-19. The CDR3 has 16 amino acids. V was pared by 6 bases and J by 1 base, with 10 bases of the junction left unmatched. Germline values: CDR1 SEHNR, CDR2 FQNEAQ (reference sequence). This clonotype was sampled from an adult woman who had mild COVID-19 (a few samples of this study predate the infection). Cell type and time point are not known. Sample: PBMCs or a T cell subset sorted from them (not recorded which). The V call is TRBV7-9, the J call TRBJ2-7, with 9 positions matching TRBD1. The CDR3 DNA follows: TGTGCCAGCAGTACCCCGGGACAGGGTCGTTCCTACGAGCAGTACTTC. It yields the protein CASSTPGQGRSYEQYF. Full variable domain (outside the CDR3, taken from reference TRBV7-9 and TRBJ2-7): DTGVSQNPRHKITKRGQNVTFRCDPISEHNRLYWYRQTLGQGPEFLTYFQNEAQLEKSRLLSDRFSAERPKGSFSTLEIQRTEQGDSAMYLCASSTPGQGRSYEQYFGPGTRLTVT.